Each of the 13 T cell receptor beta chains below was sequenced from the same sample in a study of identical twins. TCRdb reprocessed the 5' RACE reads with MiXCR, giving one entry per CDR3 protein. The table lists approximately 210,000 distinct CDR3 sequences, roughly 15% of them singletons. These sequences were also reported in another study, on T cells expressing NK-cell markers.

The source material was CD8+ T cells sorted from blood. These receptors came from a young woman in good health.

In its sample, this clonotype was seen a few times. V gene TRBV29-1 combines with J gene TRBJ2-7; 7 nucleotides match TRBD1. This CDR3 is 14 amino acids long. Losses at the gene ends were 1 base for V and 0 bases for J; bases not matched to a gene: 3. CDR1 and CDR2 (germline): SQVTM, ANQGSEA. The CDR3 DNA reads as TGCAGCGTTGAAGGGGACAGAGGCTCCTACGAGCAGTACTTC. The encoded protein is CSVEGDRGSYEQYF.

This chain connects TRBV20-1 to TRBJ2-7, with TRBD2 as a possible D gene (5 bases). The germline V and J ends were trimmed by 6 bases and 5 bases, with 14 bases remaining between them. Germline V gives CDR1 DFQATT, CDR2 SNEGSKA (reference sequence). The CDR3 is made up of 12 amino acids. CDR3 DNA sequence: TGCAGTGCCCTTGGGAGAAGAAACGAGCAGTACTTC. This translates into CSALGRRNEQYF.

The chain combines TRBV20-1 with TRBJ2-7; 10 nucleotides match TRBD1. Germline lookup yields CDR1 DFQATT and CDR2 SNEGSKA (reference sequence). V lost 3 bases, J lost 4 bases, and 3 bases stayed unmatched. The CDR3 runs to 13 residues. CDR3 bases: TGCAGTGCTAGGGGACAGGGGCTTTACGAGCAGTACTTC. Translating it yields CSARGQGLYEQYF.

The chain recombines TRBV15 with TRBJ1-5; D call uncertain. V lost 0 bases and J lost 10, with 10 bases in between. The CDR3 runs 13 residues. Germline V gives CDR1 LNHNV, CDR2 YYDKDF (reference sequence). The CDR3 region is CATSRDQPDPQHF. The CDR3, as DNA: TGTGCCACCAGCAGAGATCAACCGGACCCCCAGCATTTT.

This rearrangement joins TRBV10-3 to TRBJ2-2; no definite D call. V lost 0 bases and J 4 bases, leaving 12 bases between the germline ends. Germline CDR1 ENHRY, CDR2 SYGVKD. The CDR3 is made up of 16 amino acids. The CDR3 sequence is CAISESGFTSTGELFF. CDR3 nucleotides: TGTGCCATCAGTGAGTCGGGGTTCACGTCCACCGGGGAGCTGTTTTTT.

CDR3: CASSPGLAGPSTDTQYF. Here the CDR3 DNA reads TGTGCCAGCAGCCCGGGACTAGCGGGACCCAGCACAGATACGCAGTATTTT. The rearrangement uses TRBV7-9 and TRBJ2-3, with TRBD2 matching over 13 bases. J lost 0 bases, V lost 5 bases, and 5 bases had no gene match. Germline lookup yields CDR1 SEHNR and CDR2 FQNEAQ (reference sequence). The CDR3 contains 17 residues.

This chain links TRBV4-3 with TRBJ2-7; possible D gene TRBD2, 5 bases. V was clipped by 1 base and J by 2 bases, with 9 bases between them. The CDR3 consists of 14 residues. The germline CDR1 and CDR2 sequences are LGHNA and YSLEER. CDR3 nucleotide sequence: TGCGCCAGCAGCCAAGGTTCGGGAACCTACGAGCAGTACTTC. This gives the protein CASSQGSGTYEQYF.

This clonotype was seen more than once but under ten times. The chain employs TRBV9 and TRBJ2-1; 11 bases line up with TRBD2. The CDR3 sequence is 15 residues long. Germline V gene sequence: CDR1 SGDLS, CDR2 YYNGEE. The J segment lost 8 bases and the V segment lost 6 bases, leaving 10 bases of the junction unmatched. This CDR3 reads CASNEGTSGRHEQFF. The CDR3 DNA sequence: TGTGCCAGCAACGAGGGAACTAGCGGGAGACATGAGCAGTTCTTC.

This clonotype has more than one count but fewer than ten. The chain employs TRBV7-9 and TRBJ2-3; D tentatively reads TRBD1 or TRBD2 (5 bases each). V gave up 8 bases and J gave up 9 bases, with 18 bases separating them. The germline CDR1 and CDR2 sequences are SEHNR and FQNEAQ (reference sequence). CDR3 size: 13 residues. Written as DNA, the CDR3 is TGTGCCAGCGGACCATGGGGGACCGACACGCAGTATTTT. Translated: CASGPWGTDTQYF.

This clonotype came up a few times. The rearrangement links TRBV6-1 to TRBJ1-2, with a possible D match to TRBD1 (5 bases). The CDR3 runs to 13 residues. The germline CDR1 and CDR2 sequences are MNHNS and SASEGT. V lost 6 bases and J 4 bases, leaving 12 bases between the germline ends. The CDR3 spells CASSGGTVYGYTF. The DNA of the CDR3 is TGTGCCAGCAGCGGGGGGACGGTCTATGGCTACACCTTC.

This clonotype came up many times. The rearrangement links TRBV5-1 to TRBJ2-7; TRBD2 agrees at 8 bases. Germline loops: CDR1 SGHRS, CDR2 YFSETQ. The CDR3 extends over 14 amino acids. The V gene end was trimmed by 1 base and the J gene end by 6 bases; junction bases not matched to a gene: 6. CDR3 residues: CASSLNGGVFEQYF. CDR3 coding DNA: TGCGCCAGCAGCTTGAACGGGGGGGTCTTCGAGCAGTACTTC. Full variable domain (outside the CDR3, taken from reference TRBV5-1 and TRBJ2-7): KAGVTQTPRYLIKTRGQQVTLSCSPISGHRSVSWYQQTPGQGLQFLFEYFSETQRNKGNFPGRFSGRQFSNSRSEMNVSTLELGDSALYLCASSLNGGVFEQYFGPGTRLTVT.

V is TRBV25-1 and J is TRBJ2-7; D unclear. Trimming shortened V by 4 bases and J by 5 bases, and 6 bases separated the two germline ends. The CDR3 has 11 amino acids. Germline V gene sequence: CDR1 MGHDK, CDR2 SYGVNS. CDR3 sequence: CASSVIDEQYF. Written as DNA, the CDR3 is TGTGCCAGCAGTGTAATAGACGAGCAGTACTTC.

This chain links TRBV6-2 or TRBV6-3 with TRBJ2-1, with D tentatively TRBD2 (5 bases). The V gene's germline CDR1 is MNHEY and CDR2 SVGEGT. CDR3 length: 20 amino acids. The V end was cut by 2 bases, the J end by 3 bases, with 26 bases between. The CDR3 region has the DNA TGTGCCAGCAGTTACCCCATAGCGTGGACGCCGCCGCCGTACTACAATGAGCAGTTCTTC. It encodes CASSYPIAWTPPPYYNEQFF.